The rows below give T cell receptor beta chains drawn from one sample of a study of blood T cell repertoires in COVID-19. Profiling relied on immunoSEQ multiplex PCR, and the TCRdb table lists in-frame clones only, not all of them. Here the sample spans roughly 150,000 clones, roughly 86% being singletons. Sequences were obtained from peripheral blood. These receptors originate from a human donor in a cohort sampled during active COVID-19. CDR3s include the opening cysteine and the closing phenylalanine or tryptophan. Each record gives: D gene, clone size, J gene, V gene, CDR3 protein, CDR3 DNA. A D gene is named only where the DNA matches it firmly. Clone size is shown for a subset of rows, as once, few, many or a class of expanded clone.

d_gene: TRBD2
abundance: -
j_gene: TRBJ2-1
v_gene: TRBV7-9
CDR3aa: CASSKGLAGLGVEQFF
CDR3nt: TGTGCCAGCAGCAAGGGACTAGCGGGCCTCGGGGTTGAGCAGTTCTTC

d_gene: -
abundance: -
j_gene: TRBJ2-7
v_gene: TRBV11-2
CDR3aa: CASSLGGHYEQYF
CDR3nt: TGTGCCAGCAGCCTGGGAGGCCACTACGAGCAGTACTTC

d_gene: TRBD2
abundance: -
j_gene: TRBJ2-1
v_gene: TRBV5-1
CDR3aa: CASSLKPSGIRSYNEQFF
CDR3nt: TGCGCCAGCAGCTTGAAGCCTAGCGGGATTCGCTCGTACAATGAGCAGTTCTTC

d_gene: TRBD1
abundance: -
j_gene: TRBJ2-4
v_gene: TRBV12-3/TRBV12-4
CDR3aa: CASSFAHGQGDF
CDR3nt: TGTGCCAGCAGTTTCGCCCATGGACAGGGGGACTTC

d_gene: TRBD2
abundance: -
j_gene: TRBJ2-3
v_gene: TRBV3-1/TRBV3-2
CDR3aa: CASSHGTSFDTQYF
CDR3nt: TGTGCCAGCAGCCACGGGACTAGTTTTGATACGCAGTATTTT

d_gene: -
abundance: -
j_gene: TRBJ2-2
v_gene: TRBV9
CDR3aa: CASSVEQGTGELFF
CDR3nt: TGTGCCAGCAGCGTAGAACAGGGAACCGGGGAGCTGTTTTTT

d_gene: TRBD1
abundance: -
j_gene: TRBJ2-5
v_gene: TRBV4-2
CDR3aa: CASSRRRAILPGQEKETQYF
CDR3nt: TGTGCCAGCAGCCGCAGAAGGGCAATCCTACCGGGACAGGAAAAAGAGACCCAGTACTTC

d_gene: TRBD2
abundance: -
j_gene: TRBJ2-3
v_gene: TRBV7-9
CDR3aa: CAEGGFTDTQYF
CDR3nt: TGTGCCGAGGGAGGGTTCACAGATACGCAGTATTTT

d_gene: -
abundance: once
j_gene: TRBJ1-2
v_gene: TRBV6-5
CDR3aa: CASNPDSVLGYTF
CDR3nt: TGTGCCAGCAATCCCGACTCGGTACTAGGCTACACCTTC

d_gene: -
abundance: -
j_gene: TRBJ2-5
v_gene: TRBV5-1
CDR3aa: CASSFEGGGETQYF
CDR3nt: TGCGCCAGCAGCTTTGAAGGGGGAGGGGAGACCCAGTACTTC

d_gene: TRBD2
abundance: -
j_gene: TRBJ2-3
v_gene: TRBV2
CDR3aa: CASKKTAGSTDTQYF
CDR3nt: TGTGCCAGCAAAAAGACAGCGGGGTCCACAGATACGCAGTATTTT

d_gene: -
abundance: -
j_gene: TRBJ2-7
v_gene: TRBV10-2
CDR3aa: CASSESWRAEGAYEQYF
CDR3nt: TGCGCCAGCAGTGAGTCGTGGCGGGCAGAGGGGGCCTACGAGCAGTACTTC

d_gene: -
abundance: -
j_gene: TRBJ2-2
v_gene: TRBV4-1
CDR3aa: CASSQESLGRTGELFF
CDR3nt: TGCGCCAGCAGCCAAGAAAGTCTGGGGAGAACCGGGGAGCTGTTTTTT

d_gene: TRBD1
abundance: many
j_gene: TRBJ2-3
v_gene: TRBV5-1
CDR3aa: CASSFRAGGQGTDTQYF
CDR3nt: TGCGCCAGCAGCTTCCGTGCCGGGGGACAGGGGACGGATACGCAGTATTTT

d_gene: TRBD1
abundance: -
j_gene: TRBJ2-3
v_gene: TRBV5-4
CDR3aa: CASSGGTGVSTDTQYF
CDR3nt: TGTGCCAGCAGCGGGGGGACAGGGGTTAGCACAGATACGCAGTATTTT

d_gene: TRBD2
abundance: -
j_gene: TRBJ2-3
v_gene: TRBV7-9
CDR3aa: CASSRASGGTDTQYF
CDR3nt: TGTGCCAGCAGTCGAGCTAGCGGGGGCACAGATACGCAGTATTTT

d_gene: TRBD2
abundance: -
j_gene: TRBJ2-1
v_gene: TRBV6-6
CDR3aa: CATGGRSYNEQFF
CDR3nt: TGTGCCACGGGGGGGCGTTCATACAATGAGCAGTTCTTC

d_gene: -
abundance: -
j_gene: TRBJ1-1
v_gene: TRBV12-3/TRBV12-4
CDR3aa: CASSFYLNTEAFF
CDR3nt: TGTGCCAGCAGTTTTTACTTGAACACTGAAGCTTTCTTT

d_gene: TRBD1
abundance: medium-sized
j_gene: TRBJ2-7
v_gene: TRBV7-3
CDR3aa: CASSPISVTGGLRGYF
CDR3nt: TGTGCCAGCAGCCCTATATCCGTGACAGGGGGCCTAAGAGGATACTTC

d_gene: -
abundance: once
j_gene: TRBJ2-1
v_gene: TRBV10-2
CDR3aa: CASGGWDEQFF
CDR3nt: TGCGCCAGCGGAGGTTGGGATGAGCAGTTCTTC

d_gene: -
abundance: -
j_gene: TRBJ2-1
v_gene: TRBV9
CDR3aa: CASSVGSNEQFF
CDR3nt: TGTGCCAGCAGCGTGGGCAGCAATGAGCAGTTCTTC

d_gene: -
abundance: many
j_gene: TRBJ1-5
v_gene: TRBV3-1/TRBV3-2
CDR3aa: CASSQEGGLGNQPQHF
CDR3nt: TGTGCCAGCAGCCAAGAAGGCGGGTTGGGCAATCAGCCCCAGCATTTT

d_gene: -
abundance: -
j_gene: TRBJ1-1
v_gene: TRBV4-1
CDR3aa: CASSSRLGLLNTEAFF
CDR3nt: TGCGCCAGCAGCTCCCGCCTCGGTCTTCTGAACACTGAAGCTTTCTTT

d_gene: TRBD2
abundance: -
j_gene: TRBJ2-7
v_gene: TRBV6-2/TRBV6-3
CDR3aa: CASSYAGGRSYEQYF
CDR3nt: TGTGCCAGCAGTTACGCGGGAGGCCGGTCCTACGAGCAGTACTTC

d_gene: -
abundance: once
j_gene: TRBJ1-6
v_gene: TRBV10-3
CDR3aa: CAISETSDNSPLHF
CDR3nt: TGTGCCATCAGTGAAACGTCAGATAATTCACCCCTCCACTTT

d_gene: -
abundance: -
j_gene: TRBJ2-5
v_gene: TRBV15
CDR3aa: CATSRTLEQGLQETQYF
CDR3nt: TGTGCCACCAGCAGGACCCTCGAGCAGGGACTCCAAGAGACCCAGTACTTC

d_gene: TRBD1
abundance: once
j_gene: TRBJ1-5
v_gene: TRBV9
CDR3aa: CASSVGQGDQPQHF
CDR3nt: TGTGCCAGCAGCGTCGGACAGGGGGATCAGCCCCAGCATTTT

d_gene: -
abundance: -
j_gene: TRBJ1-5
v_gene: TRBV21-1
CDR3aa: CASSKSASRGRNQPQHF
CDR3nt: TGTGCCAGCAGCAAATCGGCATCAAGGGGTCGCAATCAGCCCCAGCATTTT

d_gene: -
abundance: -
j_gene: TRBJ1-6
v_gene: TRBV9
CDR3aa: CASSAYDSNNSPLHF
CDR3nt: TGTGCCAGCAGCGCCTACGACAGCAATAATTCACCCCTCCACTTT

d_gene: TRBD2
abundance: -
j_gene: TRBJ2-5
v_gene: TRBV10-2
CDR3aa: CASSDPGLAGNRETQYF
CDR3nt: TGCGCCAGCAGTGACCCGGGGCTAGCGGGGAACCGAGAGACCCAGTACTTC

d_gene: TRBD1
abundance: -
j_gene: TRBJ1-5
v_gene: TRBV5-8
CDR3aa: CASSRKQGSNQPQHF
CDR3nt: TGTGCCAGCAGCAGGAAACAGGGGAGCAATCAGCCCCAGCATTTT

d_gene: -
abundance: -
j_gene: TRBJ2-7
v_gene: TRBV11-2
CDR3aa: CASSFLGGDSYEQYF
CDR3nt: TGTGCCAGCAGCTTCCTAGGGGGAGACTCCTACGAGCAGTACTTC